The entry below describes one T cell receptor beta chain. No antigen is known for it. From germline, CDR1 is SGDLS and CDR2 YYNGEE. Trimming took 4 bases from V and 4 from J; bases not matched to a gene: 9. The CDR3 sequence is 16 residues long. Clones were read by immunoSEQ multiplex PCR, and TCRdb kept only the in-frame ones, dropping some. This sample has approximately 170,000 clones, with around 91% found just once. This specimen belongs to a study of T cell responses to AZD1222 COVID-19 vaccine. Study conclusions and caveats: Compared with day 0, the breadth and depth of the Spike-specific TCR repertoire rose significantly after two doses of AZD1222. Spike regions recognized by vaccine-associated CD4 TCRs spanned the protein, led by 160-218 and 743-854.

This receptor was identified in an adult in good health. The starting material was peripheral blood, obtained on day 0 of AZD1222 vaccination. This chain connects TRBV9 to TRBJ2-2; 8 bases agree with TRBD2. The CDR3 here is CASSPGGGPLTGELFF. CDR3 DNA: TGTGCCAGCAGCCCGGGGGGGGGACCCCTCACCGGGGAGCTGTTTTTT.